This T cell receptor beta chain emerged from a study of T cell responses to AZD1222 COVID-19 vaccine. Profiled with immunoSEQ multiplex PCR; TCRdb holds only in-frame clones, not every one. The sample yields about 180,000 clones, 90% to 95% seen once. CDR3 length equals 10 residues. Per the germline V gene, CDR1 is SNHLY and CDR2 is FYNNEI. This clone was seen just once. Compared with germline, one end of the junction differs, possibly owing to a read error. The source was peripheral blood, collected 28 days after the second AZD1222 dose. V gene TRBV2 combines with J gene TRBJ1-1; D call uncertain. This sequence was found in an adult who received the AZD1222 COVID-19 vaccine. The CDR3 loop reads CASDGDLPRF. As DNA, the CDR3 is TGTGCCAGCGACGGTGATCTCCCCCGTTTT. Full variable domain (rest looked up from reference TRBV2 and TRBJ1-1): EPEVTQTPSHQVTQMGQEVILRCVPISNHLYFYWYRQILGQKVEFLVSFYNNEISEKSEIFDDQFSVERPDGSNFTLKIRSTKLEDSAMYFCASDGDLPRFGQGTRLTVV.